This TCR beta chain appears in the sequencing data of a study of OX40 agonist ivuxolimab in advanced cancers. Some clones are missing from TCRdb's copy, which holds only in-frame ones; the method was immunoSEQ multiplex PCR. This table has almost 35,000 clones, under 90% appearing once. The germline V gene has CDR1 SEHNR and CDR2 FQNEAQ (reference sequence). The V and J ends lost 1 base and 9 bases, in that order; junction bases with no gene match: 2. CDR3 length equals 12 residues. This TCR came from an adult with an advanced solid tumor such as melanoma, head and neck, liver or kidney cancer. This sample comprised CD4+ or CD8+ T cells sorted from blood, obtained in a trial of the OX40 agonist ivuxolimab. The V and J genes are TRBV7-9 and TRBJ2-5, with 7 nucleotides matching TRBD2. The CDR3 DNA sequence: TGTGCCAGCAGCTTAGAGGGAGGGTCCCAGTACTTC. It encodes CASSLEGGSQYF.